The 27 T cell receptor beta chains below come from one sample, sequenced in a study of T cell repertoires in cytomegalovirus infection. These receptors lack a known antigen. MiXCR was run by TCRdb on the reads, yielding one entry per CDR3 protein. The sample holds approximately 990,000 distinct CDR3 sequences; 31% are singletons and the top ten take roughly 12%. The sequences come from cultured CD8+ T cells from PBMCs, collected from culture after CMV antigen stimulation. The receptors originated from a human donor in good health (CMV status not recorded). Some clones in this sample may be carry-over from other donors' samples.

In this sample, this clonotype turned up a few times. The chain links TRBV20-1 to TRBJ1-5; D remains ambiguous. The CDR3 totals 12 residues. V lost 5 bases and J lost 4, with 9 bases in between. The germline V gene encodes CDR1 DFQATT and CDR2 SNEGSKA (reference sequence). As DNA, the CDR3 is TGCAGTGCTCAGGACGGGAATCAGCCCCAGCATTTT. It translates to CSAQDGNQPQHF.

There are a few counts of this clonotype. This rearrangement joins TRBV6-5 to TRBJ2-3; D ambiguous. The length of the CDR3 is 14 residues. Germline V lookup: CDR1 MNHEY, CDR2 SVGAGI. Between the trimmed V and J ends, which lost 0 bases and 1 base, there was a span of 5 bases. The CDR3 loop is CASSYSFGTDTQYF. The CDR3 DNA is TGTGCCAGCAGTTACTCTTTCGGCACAGATACGCAGTATTTT.

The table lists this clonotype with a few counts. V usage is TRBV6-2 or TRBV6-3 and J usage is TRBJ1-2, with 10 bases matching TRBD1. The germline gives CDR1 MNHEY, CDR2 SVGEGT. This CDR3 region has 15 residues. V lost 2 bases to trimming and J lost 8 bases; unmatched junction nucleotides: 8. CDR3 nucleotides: TGTGCCAGCAGTTACGGGACAGGGGATTTTGGAGGCTACACCTTC. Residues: CASSYGTGDFGGYTF.

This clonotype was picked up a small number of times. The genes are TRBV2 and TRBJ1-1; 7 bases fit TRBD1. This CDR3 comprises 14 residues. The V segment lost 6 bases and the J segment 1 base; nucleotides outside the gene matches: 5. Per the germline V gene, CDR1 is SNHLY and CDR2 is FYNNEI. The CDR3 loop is CASRWGQPNTEAFF. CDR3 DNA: TGTGCCAGCAGATGGGGACAGCCGAACACTGAAGCTTTCTTT.

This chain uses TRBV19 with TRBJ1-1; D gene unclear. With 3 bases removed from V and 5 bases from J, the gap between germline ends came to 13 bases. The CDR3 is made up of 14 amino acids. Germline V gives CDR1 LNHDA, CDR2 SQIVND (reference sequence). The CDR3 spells CASSIHYRDTEAFF. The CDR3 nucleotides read TGTGCCAGTAGTATTCATTATAGGGATACTGAAGCTTTCTTT.

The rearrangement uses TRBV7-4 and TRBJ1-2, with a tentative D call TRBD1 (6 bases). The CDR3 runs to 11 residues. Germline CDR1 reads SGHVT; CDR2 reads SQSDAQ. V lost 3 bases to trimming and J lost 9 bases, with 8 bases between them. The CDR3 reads CASSLGASYTF. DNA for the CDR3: TGTGCCAGCAGCTTGGGGGCTAGCTACACCTTC.

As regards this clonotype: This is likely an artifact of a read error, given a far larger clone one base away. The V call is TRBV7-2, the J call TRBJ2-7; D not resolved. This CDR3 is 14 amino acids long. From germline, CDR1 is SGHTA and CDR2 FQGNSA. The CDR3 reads CASSLAGSSNEQYF. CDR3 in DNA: TGTGCCAGCAGCTTAGCGGGCAGCTCCAACGAGCAGTACTTC.

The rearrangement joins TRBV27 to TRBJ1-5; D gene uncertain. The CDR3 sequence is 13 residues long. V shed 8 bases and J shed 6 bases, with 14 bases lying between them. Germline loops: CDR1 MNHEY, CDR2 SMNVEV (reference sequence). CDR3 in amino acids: CASGLGGRQPQHF. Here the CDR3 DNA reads TGTGCCAGCGGCCTCGGCGGGCGTCAGCCCCAGCATTTT.

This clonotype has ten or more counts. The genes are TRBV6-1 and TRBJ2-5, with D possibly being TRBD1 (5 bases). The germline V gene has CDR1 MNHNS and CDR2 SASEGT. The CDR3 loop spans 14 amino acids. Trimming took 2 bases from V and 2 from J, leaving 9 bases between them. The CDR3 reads CASSEFPGQETQYF. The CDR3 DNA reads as TGTGCCAGCAGTGAATTTCCAGGGCAAGAGACCCAGTACTTC.

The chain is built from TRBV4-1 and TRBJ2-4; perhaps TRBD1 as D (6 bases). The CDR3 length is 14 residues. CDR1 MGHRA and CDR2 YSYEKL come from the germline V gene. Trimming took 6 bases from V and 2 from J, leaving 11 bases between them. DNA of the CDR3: TGCGCCAGCAGGTCCAGGGGAACCAAAAACATTCAGTACTTC. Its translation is CASRSRGTKNIQYF.

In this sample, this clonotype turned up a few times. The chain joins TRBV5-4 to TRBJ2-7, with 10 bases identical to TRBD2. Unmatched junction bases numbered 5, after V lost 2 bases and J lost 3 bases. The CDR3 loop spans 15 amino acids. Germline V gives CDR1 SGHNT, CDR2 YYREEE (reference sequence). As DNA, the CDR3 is TGTGCCAGCAGCTTTGGTTCTAGCGGGAGCTACGAGCAGTACTTC. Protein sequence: CASSFGSSGSYEQYF. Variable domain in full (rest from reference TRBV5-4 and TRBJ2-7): ETGVTQSPTHLIKTRGQQVTLRCSSQSGHNTVSWYQQALGQGPQFIFQYYREEENGRGNFPPRFSGLQFPNYSSELNVNALELDDSALYLCASSFGSSGSYEQYFGPGTRLTVT.

The CDR3 DNA follows: TGCGCCAGCAGCCAAGATCGAGGGTACAATCAGCCCCAGCATTTT. This gives the protein CASSQDRGYNQPQHF. This chain joins TRBV4-1 and TRBJ1-5; no reliable D call. Trimming pared 0 bases from V and 3 bases from J, leaving 9 bases between. Germline V gene data show CDR1 as MGHRA and CDR2 as YSYEKL. There are 15 residues in the CDR3.

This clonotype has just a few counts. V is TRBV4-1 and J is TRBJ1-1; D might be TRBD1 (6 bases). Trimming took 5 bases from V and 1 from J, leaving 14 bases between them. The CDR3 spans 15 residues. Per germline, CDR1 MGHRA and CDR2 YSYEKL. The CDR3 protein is CASSALQGRNTEAFF. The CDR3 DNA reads TGCGCCAGCAGCGCCCTACAGGGTAGGAACACTGAAGCTTTCTTT.

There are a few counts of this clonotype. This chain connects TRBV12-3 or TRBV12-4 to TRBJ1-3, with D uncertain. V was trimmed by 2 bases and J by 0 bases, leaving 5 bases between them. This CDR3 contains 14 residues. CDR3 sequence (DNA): TGTGCCAGCAGTTTAACACCCTCTGGAAACACCATATATTTT. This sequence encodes CASSLTPSGNTIYF.

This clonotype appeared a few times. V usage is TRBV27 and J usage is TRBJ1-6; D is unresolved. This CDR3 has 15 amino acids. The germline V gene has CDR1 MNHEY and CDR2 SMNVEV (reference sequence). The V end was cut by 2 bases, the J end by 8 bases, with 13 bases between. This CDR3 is CASSLGQAIHSPLHF. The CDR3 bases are TGTGCCAGCAGTTTAGGGCAGGCGATCCATTCACCCCTCCACTTT.

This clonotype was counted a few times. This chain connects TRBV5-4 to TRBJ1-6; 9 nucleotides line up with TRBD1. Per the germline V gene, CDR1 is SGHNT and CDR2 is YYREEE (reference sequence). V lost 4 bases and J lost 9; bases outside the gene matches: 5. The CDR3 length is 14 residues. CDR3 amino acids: CASSRQGVGSPLHF. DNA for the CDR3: TGTGCCAGCAGCCGACAGGGGGTGGGTTCACCCCTCCACTTT.

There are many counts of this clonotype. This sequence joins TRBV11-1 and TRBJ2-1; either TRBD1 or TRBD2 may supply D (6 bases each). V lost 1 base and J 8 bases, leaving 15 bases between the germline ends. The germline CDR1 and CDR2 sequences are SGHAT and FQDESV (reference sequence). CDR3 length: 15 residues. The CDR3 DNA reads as TGTGCCAGCAGCTTAGAGGGGGGCCTTACTGATGAGCAGTTCTTC. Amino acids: CASSLEGGLTDEQFF.

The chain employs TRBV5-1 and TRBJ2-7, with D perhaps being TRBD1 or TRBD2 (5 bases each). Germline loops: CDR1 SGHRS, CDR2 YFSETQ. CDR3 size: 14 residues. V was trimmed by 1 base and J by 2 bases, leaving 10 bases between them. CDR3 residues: CASSLLGDAYEQYF. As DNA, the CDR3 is TGCGCCAGCAGCTTGCTGGGGGACGCCTACGAGCAGTACTTC.

CDR3 nucleotide sequence: TGTGCCACCAGTGATTTAGGGGACCAGGGGCTGGAGACCCAGTACTTC. This gives the protein CATSDLGDQGLETQYF. This sequence joins TRBV24-1 and TRBJ2-5, with TRBD1 as a possible D gene (6 bases). V lost 1 base and J 5 bases, leaving 16 bases between the germline ends. Germline CDR1 is KGHDR and CDR2 is SFDVKD. There are 16 residues in the CDR3.

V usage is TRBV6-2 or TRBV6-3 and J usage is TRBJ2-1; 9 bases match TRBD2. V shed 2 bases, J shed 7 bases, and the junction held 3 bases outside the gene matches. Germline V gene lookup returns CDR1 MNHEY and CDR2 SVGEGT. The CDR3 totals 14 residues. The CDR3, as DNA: TGTGCCAGCAGTTACGCGGGGGGGCAGAATGAGCAGTTCTTC. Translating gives CASSYAGGQNEQFF.

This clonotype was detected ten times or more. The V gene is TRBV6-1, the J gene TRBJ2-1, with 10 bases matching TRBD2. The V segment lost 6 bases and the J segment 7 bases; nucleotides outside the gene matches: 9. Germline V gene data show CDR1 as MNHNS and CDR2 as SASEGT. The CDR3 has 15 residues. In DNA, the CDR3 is TGTGCCAGCAGCCTCCTAGCGGGGGCCGCTAATGAGCAGTTCTTC. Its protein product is CASSLLAGAANEQFF.

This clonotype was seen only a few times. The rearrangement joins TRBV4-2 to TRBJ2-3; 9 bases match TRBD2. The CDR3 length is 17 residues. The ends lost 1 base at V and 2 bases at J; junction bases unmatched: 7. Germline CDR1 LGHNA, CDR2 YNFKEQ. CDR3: CASSQVEAGGPTDTQYF. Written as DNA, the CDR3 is TGTGCCAGCAGCCAAGTTGAAGCGGGGGGCCCCACAGATACGCAGTATTTT.

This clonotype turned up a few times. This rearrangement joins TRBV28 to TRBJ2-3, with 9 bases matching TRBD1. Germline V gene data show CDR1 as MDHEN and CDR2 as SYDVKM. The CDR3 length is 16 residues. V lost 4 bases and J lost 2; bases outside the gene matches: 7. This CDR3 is CASSSVWDRATDTQYF. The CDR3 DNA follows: TGTGCCAGCAGTTCTGTATGGGACAGGGCCACAGATACGCAGTATTTT. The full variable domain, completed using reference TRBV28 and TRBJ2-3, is DVKVTQSSRYLVKRTGEKVFLECVQDMDHENMFWYRQDPGLGLRLIYFSYDVKMKEKGDIPEGYSVSREKKERFSLILESASTNQTSMYLCASSSVWDRATDTQYFGPGTRLTVL.

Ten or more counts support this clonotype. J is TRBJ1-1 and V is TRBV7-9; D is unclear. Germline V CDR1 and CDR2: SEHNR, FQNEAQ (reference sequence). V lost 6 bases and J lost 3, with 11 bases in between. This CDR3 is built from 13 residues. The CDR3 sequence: CASRPFEDTEAFF. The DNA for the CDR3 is TGTGCCAGCAGGCCCTTTGAAGACACTGAAGCTTTCTTT. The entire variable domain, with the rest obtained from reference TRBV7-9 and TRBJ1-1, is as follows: DTGVSQNPRHKITKRGQNVTFRCDPISEHNRLYWYRQTLGQGPEFLTYFQNEAQLEKSRLLSDRFSAERPKGSFSTLEIQRTEQGDSAMYLCASRPFEDTEAFFGQGTRLTVV.

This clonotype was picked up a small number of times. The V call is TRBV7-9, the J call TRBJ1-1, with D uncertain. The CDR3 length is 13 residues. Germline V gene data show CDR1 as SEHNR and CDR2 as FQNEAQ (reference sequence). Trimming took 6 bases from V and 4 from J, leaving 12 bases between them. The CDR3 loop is CASRAGGSTEAFF. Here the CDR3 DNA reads TGTGCCAGCAGGGCTGGTGGGTCCACTGAAGCTTTCTTT.

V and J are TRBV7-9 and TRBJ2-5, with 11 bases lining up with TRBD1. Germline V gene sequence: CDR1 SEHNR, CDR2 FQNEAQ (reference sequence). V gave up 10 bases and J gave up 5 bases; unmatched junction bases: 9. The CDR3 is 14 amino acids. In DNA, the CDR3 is TGTGCCACCTCCGGGACAGGGGGTCCCGAGACCCAGTACTTC. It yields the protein CATSGTGGPETQYF.

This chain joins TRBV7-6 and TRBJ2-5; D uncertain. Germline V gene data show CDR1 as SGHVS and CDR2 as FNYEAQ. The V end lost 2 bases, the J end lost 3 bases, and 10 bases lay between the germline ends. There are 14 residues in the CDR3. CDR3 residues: CASSLTSREETQYF. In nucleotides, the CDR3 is TGTGCCAGCAGCTTAACCTCCAGAGAAGAGACCCAGTACTTC. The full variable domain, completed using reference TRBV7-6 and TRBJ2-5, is GAGVSQSPRYKVTKRGQDVALRCDPISGHVSLYWYRQALGQGPEFLTYFNYEAQQDKSGLPNDRFSAERPEGSISTLTIQRTEQRDSAMYRCASSLTSREETQYFGPGTRLLVL.